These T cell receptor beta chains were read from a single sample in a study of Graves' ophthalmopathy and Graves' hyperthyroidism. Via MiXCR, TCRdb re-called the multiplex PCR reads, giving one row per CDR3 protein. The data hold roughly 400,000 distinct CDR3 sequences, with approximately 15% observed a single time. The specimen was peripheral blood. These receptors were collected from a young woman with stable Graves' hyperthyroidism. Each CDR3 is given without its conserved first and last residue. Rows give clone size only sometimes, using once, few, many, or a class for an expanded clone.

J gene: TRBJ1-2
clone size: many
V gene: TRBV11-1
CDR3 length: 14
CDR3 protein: ASWGQMEGRGYGYT

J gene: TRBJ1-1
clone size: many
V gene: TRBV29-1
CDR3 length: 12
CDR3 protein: SVTKQGGNTEAF

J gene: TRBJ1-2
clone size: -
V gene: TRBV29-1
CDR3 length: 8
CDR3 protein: SVFDMGYT

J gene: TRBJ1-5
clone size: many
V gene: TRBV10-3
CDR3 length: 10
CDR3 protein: AISARNQPQH

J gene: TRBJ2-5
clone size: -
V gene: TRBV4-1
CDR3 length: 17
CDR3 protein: ASSPRGTSGGAYGQTQY

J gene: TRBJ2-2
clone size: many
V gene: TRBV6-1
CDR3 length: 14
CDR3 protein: ASSTPGLGNTGELF

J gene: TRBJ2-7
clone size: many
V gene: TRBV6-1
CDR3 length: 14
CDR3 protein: ASSGDAPGDSYEQY

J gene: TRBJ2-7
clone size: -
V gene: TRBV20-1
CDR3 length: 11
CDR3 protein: SARDTGGNEQY

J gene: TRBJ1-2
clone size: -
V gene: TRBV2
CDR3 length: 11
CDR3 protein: ASKPKGGYGYT

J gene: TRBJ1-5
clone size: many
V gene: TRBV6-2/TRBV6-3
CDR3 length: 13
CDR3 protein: ASSPLREEDQPQH

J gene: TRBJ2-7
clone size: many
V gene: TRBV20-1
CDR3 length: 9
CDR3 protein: SARDLYEQY

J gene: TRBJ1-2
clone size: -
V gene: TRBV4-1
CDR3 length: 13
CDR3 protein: ASSQGQGASYGYT

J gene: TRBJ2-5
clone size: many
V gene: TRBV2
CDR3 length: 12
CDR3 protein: ASSGDAAKETQY

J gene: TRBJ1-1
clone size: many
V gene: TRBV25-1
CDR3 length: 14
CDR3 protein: ASSDLGTGMNTEAF

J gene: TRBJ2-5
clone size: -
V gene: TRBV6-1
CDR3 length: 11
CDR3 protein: ASSPTREETQY

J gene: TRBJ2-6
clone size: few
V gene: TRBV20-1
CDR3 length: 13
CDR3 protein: SARDPNSGANVLT

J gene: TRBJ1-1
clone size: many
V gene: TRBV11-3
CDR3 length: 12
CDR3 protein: ASSFSASNTEAF

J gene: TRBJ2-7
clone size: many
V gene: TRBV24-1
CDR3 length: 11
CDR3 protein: ATSGDSWNEQY